The rows below give T cell receptor beta chains drawn from one sample of a study of early T cells in non-severe SARS-CoV-2 infection. TCRdb re-called the 5' RACE reads with MiXCR, one entry per CDR3 protein. The sample has 20,000 to 25,000 distinct CDR3 sequences; nearly 5% are singletons. Source material: whole blood. These TCRs come from an adult who was a healthcare worker with PCR-confirmed SARS-CoV-2 infection or an uninfected control (not recorded which). CDR3s include the opening cysteine and the closing phenylalanine or tryptophan. D genes are given only for firm matches. Where a row states a size, it is once, few, many or the class of an expanded clone; other rows omit it.

TRBD1 TRBJ1-4 medium-sized TRBV20-1 15 TGCAGTGCCTCCCCCTCCGGGGACAGCGGAGAAAAACTGTTTTTT CSASPSGDSGEKLFF
TRBD1 TRBJ2-2 few TRBV30 14 TGTGCCTGTAGGGACAGGGGGTTGACCGGGGAGCTGTTTTTT CACRDRGLTGELFF
NA TRBJ2-2 NA TRBV27 15 TGTGCCAGCAGTTTTTTATGGGGGGCCGACGGGGAGCTGTTTTTT CASSFLWGADGELFF
NA TRBJ2-3 medium-sized TRBV19 16 TGTGCCAGTAGTAGACGAAGGGGCTCTAGCACAGATACGCAGTATTTT CASSRRRGSSTDTQYF
TRBD2 TRBJ2-1 many TRBV3-1 15 TGTGCCAGCAGCCAAGTGGGCGGGGGTTACAATGAGCAGTTCTTC CASSQVGGGYNEQFF
NA TRBJ1-1 many TRBV7-9 14 TGTGCCAGCAGCTTAGTTGGAGGAAAAACTGAAGCTTTCTTT CASSLVGGKTEAFF
NA TRBJ2-1 NA TRBV5-1 17 TGCGCCAGCAGCTTGAAGACAGGGCGGGAAGCATATGATGAGCAGTTCTTC CASSLKTGREAYDEQFF
NA TRBJ2-2 many TRBV19 14 TGTGCCAGTACCGGGAGAAGGTCTACCGGGGAGCTGTTTTTT CASTGRRSTGELFF
NA TRBJ2-1 NA TRBV3-1 13 TGTGCCAGCAGCCAACTGGACAGAAATGAGCAGTTCTTC CASSQLDRNEQFF
NA TRBJ1-5 medium-sized TRBV7-9 14 TGTGCCAGCAGCTTAGGAAGTATCAATCAGCCCCAGCATTTT CASSLGSINQPQHF
NA TRBJ2-1 NA TRBV11-2 16 TGTGTCAGCAGCTCCCGGGGACTGACCTCCTACAATGAGCAGTTCTTC CVSSSRGLTSYNEQFF
TRBD1 TRBJ1-3 many TRBV20-1 13 TGCAGTGCAACCCCGGGACAGGGAAACACCATATATTTT CSATPGQGNTIYF
TRBD1 TRBJ2-7 many TRBV7-7 16 TGTGCCAGCAGCTTAGGGACCGGGACAGGGGCACTCGAGCAGTACTTC CASSLGTGTGALEQYF
NA TRBJ2-1 medium-sized TRBV14 11 TGTGCCAGCTCCTCCGGGCCGTCGAAGTTCTTC CASSSGPSKFF
TRBD2 TRBJ2-1 few TRBV20-1 15 TGCAGTGCTAGAGATCGGCTTAGCGGGGGAAATGAGCAGTTCTTC CSARDRLSGGNEQFF
TRBD1 TRBJ1-2 many TRBV29-1 13 TGCAGCATCCGGACAGGGGTGAATGATGGCTACACCTTC CSIRTGVNDGYTF
NA TRBJ2-1 many TRBV7-9 13 TGTGCCAGCAGCTTATTTCTAAGACAGGATCAGTTCTTC CASSLFLRQDQFF
NA TRBJ2-7 NA TRBV28 17 TGTGCCAGCAGTTCCCCCCAAGGAGTCCCGTCCGCCTACGAGCAGTACTTC CASSSPQGVPSAYEQYF
TRBD1 TRBJ2-3 many TRBV4-1 16 TGCGCCAGCAGCCAAGAAAGGGACAGGGTAATAAATACGCAGTATTTT CASSQERDRVINTQYF
TRBD1 TRBJ2-1 many TRBV11-3 17 TGTGCCAGCAGCTTAGGTATGAAGGGACAGGGGAACAATGAGCAGTTCTTC CASSLGMKGQGNNEQFF
NA TRBJ1-1 many TRBV5-1 15 TGCGCCAGCAGCTTGGGGAACAGGGAGAACACTGAAGCTTTCTTT CASSLGNRENTEAFF
TRBD1 TRBJ1-1 NA TRBV4-2 15 TGTGCCAGCAGCCAGCCACAGGGGTTGAACACTGAAGCTTTCTTT CASSQPQGLNTEAFF
NA TRBJ2-1 many TRBV11-3 13 TGTGCCAGCAGCACCAAGGCGTACAATGAGCAGTTCTTC CASSTKAYNEQFF
TRBD1 TRBJ1-3 many TRBV20-1 15 TGCAGTGCTAGAGTATGGGACAGGGATGGAAACACCATATATTTT CSARVWDRDGNTIYF
NA TRBJ2-3 few TRBV11-3 15 TGTGCCAGCAGCTTGGGGCGGTCTAACACAGATACGCAGTATTTT CASSLGRSNTDTQYF
NA TRBJ2-7 few TRBV4-2 15 TGTGCCAGCAGCCAAGATGCACATATGACCTACGAGCAGTACTTC CASSQDAHMTYEQYF
NA TRBJ1-2 many TRBV4-1 11 TGCGCCAGCAGCCAAGGCTATGGCTACACCTTC CASSQGYGYTF
NA TRBJ2-7 NA TRBV27 14 TGTGCCAGCAGTTTCAGCCGAGGAAATTACGAGCAGTACTTC CASSFSRGNYEQYF
NA TRBJ1-2 many TRBV3-1 14 TGTGCCAGCAGCCAAGGGACAGCCAGATCCGGCTACACCTTC CASSQGTARSGYTF
TRBD2 TRBJ2-1 many TRBV5-8 12 TGTGCCAGCAGCGGGCGGGGGGATGAGCAGTTCTTC CASSGRGDEQFF
NA TRBJ2-1 few TRBV2 12 TGTGCCAGCAGTGAAGTAGCGCGTTTCTGGTTCTTC CASSEVARFWFF
TRBD1 TRBJ1-4 many TRBV2 13 TGTGCCAGCATGGGGGACAGCAGGGAAAAACTGTTTTTT CASMGDSREKLFF
NA TRBJ2-3 few TRBV7-3 11 TGTGCCAGCAGCCCCGGGACGACACAGTATTTT CASSPGTTQYF
TRBD1 TRBJ2-2 NA TRBV18 16 TGTGCCAGCTCACCGAAAGGGACAGGTTACACCGGGGAGCTGTTTTTT CASSPKGTGYTGELFF
NA TRBJ2-7 many TRBV7-8 13 TGTGCCAGCAGCTTAGCGCTGACGAGAGAGCAGTACTTC CASSLALTREQYF
NA TRBJ1-2 many TRBV5-6 13 TGTGCCAGCAGCGCCGGCGGCAACTATGGCTACACCTTC CASSAGGNYGYTF